One sample yielded the 10 T cell receptor beta chains listed below, sequenced in a study of T-cell memory formation after mild COVID-19. One entry per CDR3 protein, called by TCRdb with MiXCR from the 5' RACE reads. The table lists nearly 200,000 distinct CDR3 sequences, approximately 16% of them singletons. Material for sequencing was PBMCs or a T cell subset sorted from them (not recorded which). Every receptor here comes from an adult woman who had mild COVID-19 (a few samples of this study predate the infection). Cell type and time point are not known.

The chain has TRBV6-5 and TRBJ2-7, with D tentatively TRBD1 (6 bases). The CDR3 is 17 residues long. CDR1 is MNHEY, CDR2 SVGAGI, per germline. V was trimmed by 0 bases and J by 4 bases, leaving 19 bases between them. CDR3 sequence reads: CASSYSSPRQGTYEQYF. CDR3 bases: TGTGCCAGCAGTTACTCGAGTCCGAGGCAGGGGACATACGAGCAGTACTTC.

J is TRBJ2-4 and V is TRBV6-5; D remains unclear. Germline assignment: CDR1 MNHEY and CDR2 SVGAGI. The CDR3 length is 15 residues. V lost 4 bases, J lost 0 bases, and 10 bases lay in between. The chain's CDR3 is CASSSGQLAKNIQYF. As DNA, the CDR3 is TGTGCCAGCAGTTCTGGTCAGCTAGCCAAAAACATTCAGTACTTC.

The gene calls are TRBV7-9 and TRBJ2-1; D might be TRBD1 or TRBD2, each matching 5 bases. Germline V gene sequence: CDR1 SEHNR, CDR2 FQNEAQ (reference sequence). V was trimmed by 0 bases and J by 7 bases, leaving 13 bases between them. The length of the CDR3 is 15 residues. This chain's CDR3 is CASSLAGTLGNEQFF. The CDR3 DNA is TGTGCCAGCAGCTTAGCTGGGACCCTGGGGAATGAGCAGTTCTTC. The full variable domain, its missing parts supplied by reference TRBV7-9 and TRBJ2-1, is DTGVSQNPRHKITKRGQNVTFRCDPISEHNRLYWYRQTLGQGPEFLTYFQNEAQLEKSRLLSDRFSAERPKGSFSTLEIQRTEQGDSAMYLCASSLAGTLGNEQFFGPGTRLTVL.

In nucleotides, the CDR3 is TGTGCCAGCAGCTACGGGCCACAAGAGACCCAGTACTTC. This encodes CASSYGPQETQYF. The J gene is TRBJ2-5, the V gene TRBV7-3; D is unclear. Germline CDR1 and CDR2: SGHTA and FQGTGA. Trimming pared 4 bases from V and 2 bases from J, leaving 8 bases between. This CDR3 is built from 13 residues.

This clonotype was recorded a few times. The chain links TRBV5-1 to TRBJ2-3, with 16 positions matching TRBD2. V shed 9 bases and J 2 bases; nucleotides not matched to a gene: 9. The CDR3 length is 17 residues. Germline V gives CDR1 SGHRS, CDR2 YFSETQ. CDR3 nucleotides: TGCGCCACCCGTCGGGGACTAGCGGGGGGGGCCACAGATACGCAGTATTTT. It codes for CATRRGLAGGATDTQYF.

This clonotype was detected only a few times. The V gene is TRBV12-3 or TRBV12-4, the J gene TRBJ1-6, with D maybe TRBD1 (5 bases). The V end was cut by 8 bases, the J end by 15 bases, with 23 bases between. This CDR3 comprises 14 residues. CDR3 residues: CASSSAGTLRGLHF. The CDR3 bases are TGTGCCAGCTCTTCTGCGGGGACTCTCCGGGGCCTCCACTTT.

There are a few counts of this clonotype. The J gene is TRBJ2-3, the V gene TRBV5-1, with 11 bases that match TRBD2. Germline lookup yields CDR1 SGHRS and CDR2 YFSETQ. J gave up 2 bases and V 4 bases, and 9 bases lay outside the gene matches. This CDR3 spans 17 amino acids. This CDR3 reads CASSQPGTSGPTDTQYF. DNA for the CDR3: TGCGCCAGCAGCCAACCTGGGACTAGCGGACCCACAGATACGCAGTATTTT.

In its sample, this clonotype was seen a few times. V gene TRBV20-1 combines with J gene TRBJ2-7, with 8 positions matching TRBD2. This CDR3 is 13 amino acids long. Germline V gene sequence: CDR1 DFQATT, CDR2 SNEGSKA (reference sequence). V gave up 5 bases and J gave up 7 bases; unmatched junction bases: 10. In DNA, the CDR3 is TGCAGTGCTGGGACGAGCGGGAGATCGGAGCAGTACTTC. Translating it yields CSAGTSGRSEQYF.

A few counts support this clonotype. The chain uses TRBV5-1 and TRBJ2-1; 10 bases map to TRBD2. Trimming at V came to 5 bases and at J to 4 bases, leaving 9 bases not matched to a gene. Germline V CDR1 and CDR2: SGHRS, YFSETQ. This CDR3 contains 16 residues. CDR3 nucleotide sequence: TGCGCCAGCAGTCATGGACTAGCGGACACATACAATGAGCAGTTCTTC. It yields the protein CASSHGLADTYNEQFF.

In its sample, this clonotype was seen a few times. The V gene is TRBV5-1, the J gene TRBJ1-1; 11 bases are shared with TRBD1. From germline, CDR1 is SGHRS and CDR2 YFSETQ. This CDR3 comprises 17 residues. V lost 3 bases to trimming and J lost 3 bases; unmatched junction nucleotides: 10. In DNA form, the CDR3 reads TGCGCCAGCAGCTCGCTGCCGGGACAGGGGGATGACACTGAAGCTTTCTTT. Its protein is CASSSLPGQGDDTEAFF.